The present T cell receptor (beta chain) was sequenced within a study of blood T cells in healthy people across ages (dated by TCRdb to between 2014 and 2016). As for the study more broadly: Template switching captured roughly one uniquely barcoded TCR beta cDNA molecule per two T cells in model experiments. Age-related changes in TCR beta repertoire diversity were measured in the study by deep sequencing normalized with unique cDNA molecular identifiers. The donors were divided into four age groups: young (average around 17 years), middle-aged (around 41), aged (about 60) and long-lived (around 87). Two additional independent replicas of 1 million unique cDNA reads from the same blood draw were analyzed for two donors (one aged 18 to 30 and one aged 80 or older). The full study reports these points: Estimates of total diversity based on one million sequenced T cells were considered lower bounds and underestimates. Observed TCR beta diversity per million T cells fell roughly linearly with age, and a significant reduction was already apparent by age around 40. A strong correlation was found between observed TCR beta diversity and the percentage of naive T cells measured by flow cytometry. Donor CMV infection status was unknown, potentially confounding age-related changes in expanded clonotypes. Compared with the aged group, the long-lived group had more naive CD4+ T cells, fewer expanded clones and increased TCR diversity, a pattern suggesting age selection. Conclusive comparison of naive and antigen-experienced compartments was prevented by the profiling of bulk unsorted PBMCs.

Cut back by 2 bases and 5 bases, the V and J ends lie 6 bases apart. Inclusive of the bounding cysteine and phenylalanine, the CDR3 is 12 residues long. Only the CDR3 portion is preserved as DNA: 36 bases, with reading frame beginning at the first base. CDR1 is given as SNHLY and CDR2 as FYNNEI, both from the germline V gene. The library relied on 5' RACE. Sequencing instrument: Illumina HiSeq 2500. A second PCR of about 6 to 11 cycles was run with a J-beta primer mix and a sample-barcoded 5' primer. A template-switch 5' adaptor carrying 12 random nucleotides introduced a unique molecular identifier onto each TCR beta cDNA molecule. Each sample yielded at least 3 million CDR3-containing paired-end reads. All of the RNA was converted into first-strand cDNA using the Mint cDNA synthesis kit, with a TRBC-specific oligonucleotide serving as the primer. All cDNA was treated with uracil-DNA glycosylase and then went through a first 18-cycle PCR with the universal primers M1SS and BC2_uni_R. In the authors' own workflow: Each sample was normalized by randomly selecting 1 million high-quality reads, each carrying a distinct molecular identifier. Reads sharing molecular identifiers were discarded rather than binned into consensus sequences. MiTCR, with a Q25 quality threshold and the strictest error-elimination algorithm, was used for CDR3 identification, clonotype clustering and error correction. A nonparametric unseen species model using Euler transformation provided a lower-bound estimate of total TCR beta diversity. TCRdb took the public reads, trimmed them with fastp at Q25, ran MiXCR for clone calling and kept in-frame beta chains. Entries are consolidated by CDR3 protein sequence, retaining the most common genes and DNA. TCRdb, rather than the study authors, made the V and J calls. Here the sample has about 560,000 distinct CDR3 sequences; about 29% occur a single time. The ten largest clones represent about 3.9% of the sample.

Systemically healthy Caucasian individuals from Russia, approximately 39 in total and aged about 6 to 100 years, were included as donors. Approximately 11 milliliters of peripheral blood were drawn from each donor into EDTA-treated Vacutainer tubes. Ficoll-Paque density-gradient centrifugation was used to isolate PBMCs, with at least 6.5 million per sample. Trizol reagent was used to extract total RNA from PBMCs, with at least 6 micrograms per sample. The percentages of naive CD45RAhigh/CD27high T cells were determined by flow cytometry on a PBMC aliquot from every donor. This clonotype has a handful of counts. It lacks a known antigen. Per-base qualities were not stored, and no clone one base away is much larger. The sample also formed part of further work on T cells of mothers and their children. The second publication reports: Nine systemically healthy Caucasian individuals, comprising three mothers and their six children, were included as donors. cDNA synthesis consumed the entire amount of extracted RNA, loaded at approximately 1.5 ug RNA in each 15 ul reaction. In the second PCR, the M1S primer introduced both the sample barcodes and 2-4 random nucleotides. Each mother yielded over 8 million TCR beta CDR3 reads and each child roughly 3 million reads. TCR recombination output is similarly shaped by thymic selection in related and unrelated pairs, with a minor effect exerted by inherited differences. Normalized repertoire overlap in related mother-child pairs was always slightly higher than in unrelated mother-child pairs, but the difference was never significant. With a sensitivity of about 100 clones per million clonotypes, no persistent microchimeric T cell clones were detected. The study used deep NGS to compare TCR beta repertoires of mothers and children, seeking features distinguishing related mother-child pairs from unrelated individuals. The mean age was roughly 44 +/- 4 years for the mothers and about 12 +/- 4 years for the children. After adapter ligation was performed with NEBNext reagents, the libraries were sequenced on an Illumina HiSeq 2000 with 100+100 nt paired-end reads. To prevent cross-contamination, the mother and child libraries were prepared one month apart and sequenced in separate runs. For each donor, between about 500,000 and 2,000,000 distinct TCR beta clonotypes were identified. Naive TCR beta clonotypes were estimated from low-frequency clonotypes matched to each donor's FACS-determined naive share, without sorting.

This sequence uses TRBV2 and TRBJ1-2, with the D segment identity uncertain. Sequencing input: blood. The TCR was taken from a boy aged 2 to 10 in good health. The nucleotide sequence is TGTGCCAGCAGTGAATCGGTATATGGCTACACCTTC. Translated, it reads CASSESVYGYTF.